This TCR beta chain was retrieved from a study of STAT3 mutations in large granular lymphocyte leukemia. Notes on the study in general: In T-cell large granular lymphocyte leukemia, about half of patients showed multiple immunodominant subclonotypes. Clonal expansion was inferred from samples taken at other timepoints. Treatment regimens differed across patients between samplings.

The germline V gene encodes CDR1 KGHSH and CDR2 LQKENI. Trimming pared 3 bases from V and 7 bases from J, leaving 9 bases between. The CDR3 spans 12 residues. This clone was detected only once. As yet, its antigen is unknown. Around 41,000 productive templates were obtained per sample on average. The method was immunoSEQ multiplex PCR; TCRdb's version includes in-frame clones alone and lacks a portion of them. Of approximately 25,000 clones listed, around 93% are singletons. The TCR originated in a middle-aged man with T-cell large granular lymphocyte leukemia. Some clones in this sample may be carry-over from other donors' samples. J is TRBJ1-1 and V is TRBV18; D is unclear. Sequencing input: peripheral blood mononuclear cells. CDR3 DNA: TGTGCCAGCTCACCCCGTAAAGGTGAAGCTTTCTTT. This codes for CASSPRKGEAFF. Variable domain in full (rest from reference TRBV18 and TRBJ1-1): NAGVMQNPRHLVRRRGQEARLRCSPMKGHSHVYWYRQLPEEGLKFMVYLQKENIIDESGMPKERFSAEFPKEGPSILRIQQVVRGDSAAYFCASSPRKGEAFFGQGTRLTVV.